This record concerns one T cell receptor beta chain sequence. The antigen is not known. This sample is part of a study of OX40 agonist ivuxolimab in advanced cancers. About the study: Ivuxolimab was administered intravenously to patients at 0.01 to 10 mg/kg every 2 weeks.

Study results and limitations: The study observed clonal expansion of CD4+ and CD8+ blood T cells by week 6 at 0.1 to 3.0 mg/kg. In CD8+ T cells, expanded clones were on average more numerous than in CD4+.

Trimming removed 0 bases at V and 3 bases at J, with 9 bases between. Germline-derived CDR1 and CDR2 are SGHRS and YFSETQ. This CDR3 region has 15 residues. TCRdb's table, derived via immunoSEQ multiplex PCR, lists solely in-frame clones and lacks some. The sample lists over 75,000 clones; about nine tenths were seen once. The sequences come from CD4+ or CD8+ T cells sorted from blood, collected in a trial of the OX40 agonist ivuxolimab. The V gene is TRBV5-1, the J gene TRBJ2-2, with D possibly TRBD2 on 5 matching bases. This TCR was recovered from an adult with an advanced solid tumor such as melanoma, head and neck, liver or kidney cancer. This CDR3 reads CASSLAGVDTGELFF. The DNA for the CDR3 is TGCGCCAGCAGCTTGGCCGGGGTGGACACCGGGGAGCTGTTTTTT.